The T cell receptor (beta chain) described here comes from a study of shared clonotypes between healthy human individuals. Whole-study findings and limits: Memory subsets generally showed smaller estimated richness than naive subsets did.

As handled by the study authors: Quality scores were absent from the junction-only immunoSEQ sequences, so filtering differed. The assay was immunoSEQ multiplex PCR, and TCRdb's table has in-frame clones only and misses some. The DNA was the basis for D and trimming; V, J and clone size are from that table. This sample has under 2.5 million clones, with under 95% found just once. V shed 2 bases, J shed 3 bases, and the junction held 11 bases outside the gene matches. The CDR3 has 18 residues. Germline V gene sequence: CDR1 SGHRS, CDR2 YFSETQ. This clone was counted a single time. Its antigen remains unidentified.

This TCR was sampled from a man in his late teens or twenties in good health. Some clones in this sample may be carry-over from other donors' samples. Material: naive CD4+ T cells from PBMCs. Subset described: CD45RA+ positively selected. The chain is built from TRBV5-1 and TRBJ2-6; 7 bases map to TRBD1. The CDR3 loop is CASSFTPRGGLGANVLTF. DNA for the CDR3: TGCGCCAGCAGCTTTACCCCAAGAGGGGGCCTTGGGGCCAACGTCCTGACTTTC. The full variable domain, in which reference TRBV5-1 and TRBJ2-6 provide the parts outside the CDR3, is KAGVTQTPRYLIKTRGQQVTLSCSPISGHRSVSWYQQTPGQGLQFLFEYFSETQRNKGNFPGRFSGRQFSNSRSEMNVSTLELGDSALYLCASSFTPRGGLGANVLTFGAGSRLTVL.